A selection of T cell receptor beta chains follows, all from one sample in a study of T cells in Graves' hyperthyroidism and ophthalmopathy. From the multiplex PCR reads, TCRdb called clonotypes with MiXCR, one entry per CDR3 protein. The sample lists hundreds of thousands of distinct CDR3 sequences, about 14% occurring once. The material sequenced was blood. The receptors stem from a woman in her thirties or forties with Graves' ophthalmopathy. Each CDR3 is given with its conserved first and last residue. D genes are given only for firm matches. Clone sizes are given selectively: once, few, many, or a class where the clone is expanded.

CDR3 length	D gene	J gene	V gene	clone size	CDR3 DNA	CDR3 protein
14	-	TRBJ2-7	TRBV4-2	few	TGTGCCAGCAGCCCCGACCCGGGAGTCAGCGAGCAGTACTTC	CASSPDPGVSEQYF
16	TRBD1	TRBJ2-7	TRBV25-1	-	TGTGCCAGCAGTGACCCCGGGACAGGGACTATCCACGAGCAGTACTTC	CASSDPGTGTIHEQYF
14	TRBD1	TRBJ2-7	TRBV11-2	many	TGTGCCAGCAGCTTAGGGACAGGGATCTACGAGCAGTACTTC	CASSLGTGIYEQYF
18	TRBD1	TRBJ2-6	TRBV4-3	-	TGCGCCAGCAGCCAGGACGGACAGGGAAGGTCTGGGGCCAACGTCCTGACTTTC	CASSQDGQGRSGANVLTF
14	-	TRBJ1-2	TRBV24-1	many	TGTGCCACCAGTGACTCGCCACGGGGGGACGGCTACACCTTC	CATSDSPRGDGYTF
14	-	TRBJ2-7	TRBV28	many	TGTGCCAGCAGTTCCCCGGGCAGGAACTACGAGCAGTACTTC	CASSSPGRNYEQYF
14	TRBD1	TRBJ1-1	TRBV5-1	many	TGCGCCAGCGGGGCGGACAGGTTGAACACTGAAGCTTTCTTT	CASGADRLNTEAFF
12	-	TRBJ1-1	TRBV6-1	many	TGTGCCAGCAGTGATGGGGGGGGATCAGCTTTCTTT	CASSDGGGSAFF
16	TRBD1	TRBJ1-1	TRBV7-3	few	TGTGCCAGCAGCTCCTACCCGACAGGGGTGAACACTGAAGCTTTCTTT	CASSSYPTGVNTEAFF
13	-	TRBJ2-6	TRBV6-1	many	TGTGCCAGCATGAGGGGTGGGGCCAACGTCCTGACTTTC	CASMRGGANVLTF
12	-	TRBJ2-5	TRBV2	-	TGTGCCAGCAGTGGGGACCGGGGAACCCAGTACTTC	CASSGDRGTQYF
13	-	TRBJ1-2	TRBV13	many	TGTGCCAGCAGCTACCCCCCCCGCTATGGCTACACCTTC	CASSYPPRYGYTF
14	-	TRBJ2-2	TRBV12-3/TRBV12-4	few	TGTGCCAGCAGTTTAGCGGTTAGACCCGGGGAGCTGTTTTTT	CASSLAVRPGELFF
14	-	TRBJ1-5	TRBV28	many	TGTGCCAGCAGCCCAGTTTTGGGGTATCAGCCCCAGCATTTT	CASSPVLGYQPQHF
14	TRBD2	TRBJ2-3	TRBV29-1	-	TGCAGCGCCCGTAGCGGGAGTGATGCAGATACGCAGTATTTT	CSARSGSDADTQYF
13	-	TRBJ2-2	TRBV6-2/TRBV6-3	many	TGTGCCAGCAGACTAGTTGGCACCGGGGAGCTGTTTTTT	CASRLVGTGELFF
16	TRBD1	TRBJ1-1	TRBV30	many	TGTGCCTGGAGCTATCTTCGGACAGGAGGCGACACTGAAGCTTTCTTT	CAWSYLRTGGDTEAFF
13	-	TRBJ2-1	TRBV29-1	few	TGCAGCGTTGAAGGACCCTGGGGATATGAGCAGTTCTTC	CSVEGPWGYEQFF
15	TRBD1	TRBJ1-5	TRBV6-1	-	TGTGCCAGCAGCAGAGGGACAGATCCCAATCAGCCCCAGCATTTT	CASSRGTDPNQPQHF
13	-	TRBJ2-7	TRBV2	many	TGTGCCAGCAGTGAAAGGCCCCCCTACGAGCAGTACTTC	CASSERPPYEQYF
13	TRBD1	TRBJ2-7	TRBV6-2/TRBV6-3	-	TGTGCCAGCAGCTGGGACAGGGTTGGCGAGCAGTACTTC	CASSWDRVGEQYF
13	TRBD1	TRBJ1-2	TRBV6-1	many	TGTGCCAGCACCAGACAGGGGGCTGGTGGCTACACCTTC	CASTRQGAGGYTF
13	TRBD2	TRBJ2-1	TRBV5-4	few	TGTGCCAGCAGCTCGACTAGCGACAATGAGCAGTTCTTC	CASSSTSDNEQFF
13	-	TRBJ1-2	TRBV5-1	-	TGCGCCAGCAGCTTGATGACAGACTATGGCTACACCTTC	CASSLMTDYGYTF
16	TRBD1	TRBJ1-5	TRBV19	many	TGTGCCAGTAGTACAACGGGACAGAATAGCAATCAGCCCCAGCATTTT	CASSTTGQNSNQPQHF
12	-	TRBJ2-7	TRBV2	many	TGTGCCAGCAGTTATACAGAGTACGAGCAGTACTTC	CASSYTEYEQYF
13	TRBD1	TRBJ2-5	TRBV12-3/TRBV12-4	few	TGTGCCAGCAGTCAAAGGGGGCCGGAGACCCAGTACTTC	CASSQRGPETQYF
12	-	TRBJ1-1	TRBV6-1	many	TGTGCCAGCAGTGATAATGTCGTCGAAGCTTTCTTT	CASSDNVVEAFF
14	-	TRBJ1-5	TRBV12-3/TRBV12-4	-	TGTGCCAGCAGTTTCGAGGGACGCCATCAGCCCCAGCATTTT	CASSFEGRHQPQHF
13	-	TRBJ1-1	TRBV5-5	many	TGTGCCAGCAGCTCCTCAGGCGACACTGAAGCTTTCTTT	CASSSSGDTEAFF
17	-	TRBJ2-6	TRBV11-1	few	TGTGCCAGCAGCCTAACCTTCGACCACCTTGGGGCCAACGTCCTGACTTTC	CASSLTFDHLGANVLTF
15	TRBD2	TRBJ2-5	TRBV5-4	many	TGTGCCAGCAGCTTGGGCGGGAGAAACCAAGAGACCCAGTACTTC	CASSLGGRNQETQYF
14	-	TRBJ1-1	TRBV20-1	-	TGCAGTGCTAGAGAGGGGTCTAGGGGCACTGAAGCTTTCTTT	CSAREGSRGTEAFF
16	TRBD2	TRBJ2-1	TRBV7-9	many	TGTGCCAGCCAGGGCAACGGGCTAGCGGGATTCAATGAGCAGTTCTTC	CASQGNGLAGFNEQFF
14	TRBD1	TRBJ2-5	TRBV7-2	many	TGTGCCCTACGGCGGGCAGGGGGCACGGAGACCCAGTACTTC	CALRRAGGTETQYF
18	TRBD2	TRBJ2-2	TRBV6-2/TRBV6-3	many	TGTGCCAGCAGTTACCCAACTAGCGGGAGTTTCAACACCGGGGAGCTGTTTTTT	CASSYPTSGSFNTGELFF
13	-	TRBJ2-2	TRBV12-3/TRBV12-4	many	TGTGCCAGCAGTCCCGGGACTACCGGGGAGCTGTTTTTT	CASSPGTTGELFF
13	-	TRBJ1-1	TRBV4-2	-	TGTGCCAGCAGCCAAGATCGGTTCCCTGAAGCTTTCTTT	CASSQDRFPEAFF
14	TRBD1	TRBJ2-7	TRBV6-2/TRBV6-3	many	TGTGCCAGCAGTCCCGGGACAGGGGCCCACGAGCAGTACTTC	CASSPGTGAHEQYF
16	-	TRBJ2-7	TRBV6-2/TRBV6-3	many	TGTGCCAGCAGTTACTCGACCAGGGAGAGCTCCTACGAGCAGTACTTC	CASSYSTRESSYEQYF
15	-	TRBJ1-5	TRBV6-1	-	TGTGCCAGCAGCCGAACCTCAGGGGTCTATCAGCCCCAGCATTTT	CASSRTSGVYQPQHF
15	TRBD1	TRBJ1-1	TRBV4-3	many	TGCGCCAGCAGCCAAGAGCGGGGCAGGGGGGTTGGAGCTTTCTTT	CASSQERGRGVGAFF
14	TRBD2	TRBJ2-7	TRBV6-1	-	TGTGCCAGCAGTGCCGCTAGCGGGAAGGCCGAGCAGTACTTC	CASSAASGKAEQYF
13	TRBD1	TRBJ1-2	TRBV27	many	TGTGCCAGCACGGACAGGGGTACGGATGGCTACACCTTC	CASTDRGTDGYTF
11	-	TRBJ2-7	TRBV6-2/TRBV6-3	few	TGTGCCAGCGGGCGTTTCTACGAGCAGTACTTC	CASGRFYEQYF
16	-	TRBJ2-2	TRBV6-2/TRBV6-3	few	TGTGCCAGCAGTTACTCCCAGGCAGCGAACACCGGGGAGCTGTTTTTT	CASSYSQAANTGELFF
14	TRBD1	TRBJ1-1	TRBV6-1	once	TGTGCCAGCAGTGGGCCAGGGGGCTGGCATGAAGCTTTCTTT	CASSGPGGWHEAFF
15	-	TRBJ1-5	TRBV6-2/TRBV6-3	many	TGTGCCAGCAGTTATATAGGGCATAGCAATCAGCCCCAGCATTTT	CASSYIGHSNQPQHF
15	-	TRBJ2-7	TRBV19	-	TGTGCCAGTAGTATTTCAGGGGTTGTCGCCTACGAGCAGTACTTC	CASSISGVVAYEQYF
14	TRBD1	TRBJ1-1	TRBV28	many	TGTGCCAGCAGACCCGGGACAGCGAACACTGAAGCTTTCTTT	CASRPGTANTEAFF
15	TRBD2	TRBJ2-7	TRBV7-9	many	TGTGCCAGCAGCTTAAGTACTAGCGGGACGGGAGAGCAGTACTTC	CASSLSTSGTGEQYF
17	TRBD2	TRBJ2-7	TRBV13	many	TGTGCCAGCAGCGTTGGACTCGGGACTAGCGGAACCTACGAGCAGTACTTC	CASSVGLGTSGTYEQYF
15	-	TRBJ1-1	TRBV15	many	TGTGCCACCAGCAGAGAAGGTCACCAAAACACTGAAGCTTTCTTT	CATSREGHQNTEAFF
13	TRBD2	TRBJ2-5	TRBV28	many	TGTGCCAGCAGTTCCGTGGGGGGGGAGACCCAGTACTTC	CASSSVGGETQYF